This TCR beta chain comes out of a study of blood T cell repertoires in COVID-19. Across the whole study: PBMCs, B-cell-depleted T cells, or T cells were the source of the cDNA or gDNA that made up the material.

The CDR3 contains 16 residues. In the authors' workflow: Amplifying reference gene primers gave estimates of nucleated cell counts. Libraries were prepared by immunoSEQ multiplex PCR; TCRdb keeps only in-frame clonotypes and omits some of them. V, J and clone size are taken as reported in that table, and D and trimming were inferred from the DNA itself. The sample includes hundreds of thousands of clones, 85% to 90% of them seen just once. Sequenced: PBMCs or T cells enriched from blood (not recorded which). The receptor was isolated from a woman in her sixties or seventies in a cohort exposed to, infected with or recovered from COVID-19 (not recorded which). The chain carries TRBV21-1 and TRBJ1-6. TRBV21-1 is designated a pseudogene. For the CDR3, the DNA is TGTGCCAGCAGCCACCCCCATACGGCCTATAATTCACCCCTCCACTTT. As protein: CASSHPHTAYNSPLHF.